The 28 T cell receptor beta chains presented below share a single source sample, sequenced in a study of identical twins. A single record per CDR3 protein comes from TCRdb applying MiXCR to the 5' RACE reads. The table records roughly 1.6 million distinct CDR3 sequences, about 30% of them present only once. The sequencing sample was made of cord blood. The receptors originated from a newborn girl in good health.

V and J are TRBV6-5 and TRBJ2-7; TRBD1 aligns across 7 bases. Trimming cost V 8 bases and J 2 bases; bases outside gene matches: 9. The CDR3 loop spans 14 amino acids. CDR1 MNHEY and CDR2 SVGAGI come from the germline V gene. CDR3: CASGKQGSTYEQYF. CDR3 coding DNA: TGTGCCAGCGGAAAACAGGGGAGCACCTACGAGCAGTACTTC.

The chain uses TRBV3-1 and TRBJ2-7; 7 bases align to TRBD1. Germline loops: CDR1 LGHDT, CDR2 YNNKEL (reference sequence). The ends lost 1 base at V and 1 base at J; junction bases unmatched: 4. The CDR3 is 15 residues long. This CDR3 is CASSQVVTGSYEQYF. CDR3 bases: TGTGCCAGCAGCCAAGTCGTGACAGGGTCCTACGAGCAGTACTTC.

This clonotype was recorded a few times. The V and J genes are TRBV12-3 or TRBV12-4 and TRBJ2-1; TRBD2 aligns across 8 bases. This CDR3 is built from 16 residues. V was clipped by 6 bases and J by 8 bases; unmatched bases: 15. CDR3 loop: CASSQSGRSDGDEQFF. CDR3 nucleotides: TGTGCCAGCAGCCAAAGCGGGAGATCGGACGGCGATGAGCAGTTCTTC.

The chain employs TRBV4-2 and TRBJ1-5, with D possibly being TRBD1 (6 bases). The V gene lost 2 bases and the J gene lost 5 bases, with 13 bases spanning the gap. CDR3 size: 15 residues. Germline values: CDR1 LGHNA, CDR2 YNFKEQ. CDR3 amino acids: CASSQRRDTYQPQHF. Here the CDR3 DNA reads TGTGCCAGCAGCCAACGGCGGGACACATATCAGCCCCAGCATTTT.

The chain links TRBV20-1 to TRBJ2-1, with 9 bases identical to TRBD2. Germline CDR1 DFQATT, CDR2 SNEGSKA (reference sequence). The CDR3 has 15 amino acids. The ends lost 6 bases at V and 9 bases at J; junction bases unmatched: 15. The CDR3: CSAPRTGLAGREQFF. In DNA form, the CDR3 reads TGCAGTGCCCCCCGAACAGGGCTAGCGGGACGTGAGCAGTTCTTC.

This clonotype has just a few counts. The junction departs from germline at one end; a sequencing error may be responsible. The V call is TRBV7-8, the J call TRBJ1-4, with D unresolved. Germline CDR1 SGHVS, CDR2 FQNEAQ. This CDR3 is built from 17 residues. The CDR3 DNA follows: TGTGCCAGCAGTTTAGGGCCTAGCCTGGGAGCTAATGAAAAACTGTTTTTT. Protein product: CASSLGPSLGANEKLFF. Using reference TRBV7-8 and TRBJ1-4 for the parts outside the CDR3, the full variable domain is GAGVSQSPRYKVAKRGQDVALRCDPISGHVSLFWYQQALGQGPEFLTYFQNEAQLDKSGLPSDRFFAERPEGSVSTLKIQRTQQEDSAVYLCASSLGPSLGANEKLFFGSGTQLSVL.

This CDR3 is CASRTSGGLYNEQFF. CDR3 in DNA: TGTGCCAGCAGAACTAGCGGGGGGCTCTACAATGAGCAGTTCTTC. The chain is built from TRBV2 and TRBJ2-1; 12 nucleotides match TRBD2. The CDR3 runs 15 residues. The junction had 3 bases not matched to a gene; V was cut back by 6 bases and J by 3 bases. Looked up from germline, CDR1 is SNHLY and CDR2 is FYNNEI.

V usage is TRBV4-2 and J usage is TRBJ1-1, with 9 positions matching TRBD1. The J segment lost 4 bases and the V segment lost 3 bases, leaving 9 bases of the junction unmatched. The CDR3 extends over 16 amino acids. The germline V gene has CDR1 LGHNA and CDR2 YNFKEQ. The DNA for the CDR3 is TGTGCCAGCAGCCATGACAACAGGGGGCCGGGCACTGAAGCTTTCTTT. Protein: CASSHDNRGPGTEAFF.

This clonotype was recorded at least ten times. V gene TRBV12-3 or TRBV12-4 combines with J gene TRBJ1-2, with no clear D. This CDR3 has 13 amino acids. Trimming left V 5 bases short and J 0 bases short, with 7 bases between. CDR3 loop: CASSPHANYGYTF. The CDR3 DNA reads as TGTGCCAGCAGTCCCCACGCTAACTATGGCTACACCTTC.

Concerning this clonotype: At one of its ends the junction is not consistent with the germline gene, which may arise from a read error. The chain couples TRBV5-1 to TRBJ2-3; 7 bases align to TRBD1. The CDR3 contains 16 residues. Germline values: CDR1 SGHRS, CDR2 YFSETQ. The CDR3 bases are TGCGCCAGCAGCGTCAACAGGGGCGTGAGCACAGGTACGCAGTATTTT. Translation gives CASSVNRGVSTGTQYF.

V gene TRBV18 combines with J gene TRBJ2-7; tentatively, D is TRBD1 (6 bases). Matching the DNA end better, TRBJ2-5 makes the J call doubtful. The CDR3 has 15 residues. Germline-derived CDR1 and CDR2 are KGHSH and LQKENI. The CDR3 sequence: CASSPRGPLQETQYF. The CDR3 nucleotides are TGTGCCAGCTCACCACGGGGGCCGCTTCAAGAGACCCAGTACTTC.

The chain has TRBV7-9 and TRBJ1-3; D is ambiguous. Trimming pared 2 bases from V and 1 base from J, leaving 9 bases between. CDR1 and CDR2 from the germline V gene are SEHNR and FQNEAQ (reference sequence). This CDR3 spans 15 amino acids. This CDR3 is CASSLLELSGNTIYF. As DNA, the CDR3 is TGTGCCAGCAGCTTATTAGAGCTATCTGGAAACACCATATATTTT.

CDR3 amino acids: CASSPRPGSASYEQYF. CDR3 nucleotide sequence: TGTGCCAGCAGCCCTCGGCCGGGCTCCGCCTCCTACGAGCAGTACTTC. The rearrangement uses TRBV13 and TRBJ2-7; no clear D gene. The CDR3 is made up of 16 amino acids. V lost 5 bases and J 0 bases, leaving 17 bases between the germline ends. Per germline, CDR1 PRHDT and CDR2 FYEKMQ (reference sequence).

This clonotype showed up just a few times. The CDR3: CSASLGPTEQFF. The CDR3 DNA reads as TGCAGTGCTAGTCTGGGCCCCACTGAGCAGTTCTTC. This chain uses TRBV20-1 with TRBJ2-1; D call uncertain. V was cut by 3 bases and J by 9 bases, with 12 bases left in between. CDR1 and CDR2 (germline): DFQATT, SNEGSKA (reference sequence). This CDR3 is 12 amino acids long.

A word on this clonotype: Being one base from a much bigger clone, this may be a read error. The V gene is TRBV7-9, the J gene TRBJ2-1, with D unresolved. V lost 7 bases, J lost 10 bases, and 8 bases lay in between. Germline V CDR1 and CDR2: SEHNR, FQNEAQ (reference sequence). This CDR3 region has 10 residues. The CDR3 DNA reads as TGTGCCAGCACCGTCTACGAGCAGTTCTTC. It translates to CASTVYEQFF.

The V gene is TRBV27, the J gene TRBJ1-4; perhaps TRBD1 as D (5 bases). The CDR3 consists of 17 residues. V was shortened by 5 bases and J by 0 bases, with 16 bases between the two germline ends. Germline values: CDR1 MNHEY, CDR2 SMNVEV (reference sequence). The CDR3 nucleotides are TGTGCCAGCAGTCCCAACCGTGGCAGGGCAACTAATGAAAAACTGTTTTTT. Its translation: CASSPNRGRATNEKLFF. Full variable domain (missing parts from reference TRBV27 and TRBJ1-4): EAQVTQNPRYLITVTGKKLTVTCSQNMNHEYMSWYRQDPGLGLRQIYYSMNVEVTDKGDVPEGYKVSRKEKRNFPLILESPSPNQTSLYFCASSPNRGRATNEKLFFGSGTQLSVL.

The chain combines TRBV20-1 with TRBJ2-7, with a possible D match to TRBD1 (7 bases). The V and J ends lost 1 base and 4 bases respectively, with 14 bases between them. The CDR3 consists of 14 residues. Germline values: CDR1 DFQATT, CDR2 SNEGSKA (reference sequence). DNA for the CDR3: TGCAGTGCTAGAGGACAGGGTGGAGGGTACGAGCAGTACTTC. As protein: CSARGQGGGYEQYF.

This clonotype was seen only a few times. The chain recombines TRBV2 with TRBJ1-2, with D unresolved. CDR1 SNHLY and CDR2 FYNNEI come from the germline V gene. V was clipped by 3 bases and J by 7 bases, with 9 bases between them. This CDR3 region has 12 residues. CDR3 nucleotides: TGTGCCAGCAGTGACCAGGCCAGTGGCTACACCTTC. This encodes CASSDQASGYTF. Together with reference TRBV2 and TRBJ1-2, the CDR3 gives the full variable domain: EPEVTQTPSHQVTQMGQEVILRCVPISNHLYFYWYRQILGQKVEFLVSFYNNEISEKSEIFDDQFSVERPDGSNFTLKIRSTKLEDSAMYFCASSDQASGYTFGSGTRLTVV.

The sample holds a few counts of this clonotype. V usage is TRBV4-1 and J usage is TRBJ2-3; D uncertain. This CDR3 has 15 amino acids. The germline V and J ends were trimmed by 3 bases and 6 bases, with 16 bases remaining between them. Germline CDR1 and CDR2: MGHRA and YSYEKL. The CDR3 region has the DNA TGCGCCAGCAGCCAGAGGCACTCTGCGCAGGATACGCAGTATTTT. This translates into CASSQRHSAQDTQYF.

The chain joins TRBV20-1 to TRBJ2-7; a possible D gene is TRBD1 (6 bases). V lost 0 bases and J lost 7, with 19 bases in between. Germline V CDR1 and CDR2: DFQATT, SNEGSKA (reference sequence). The CDR3 covers 15 residues. Written as DNA, the CDR3 is TGCAGTGCTAGAGATCGGGCAGGGGCAGGCAATGAGCAGTACTTC. Its translation: CSARDRAGAGNEQYF.

This clonotype came up many times. One junction end disagrees with the germline gene, perhaps due to a read error. The rearrangement uses TRBV4-1 and TRBJ2-7, with 12 bases fitting TRBD2. The CDR3 length is 15 residues. Looked up from germline, CDR1 is MGHRA and CDR2 is YSYEKL. CDR3 bases: TGTGCCAGCAGTCAGACTAGCGGGAGCTCCTACGAGCAGTACTTC. Amino acid sequence: CASSQTSGSSYEQYF.

The chain combines TRBV7-9 with TRBJ1-2; no definite D call. Germline values: CDR1 SEHNR, CDR2 FQNEAQ (reference sequence). This CDR3 contains 10 residues. V lost 9 bases, J lost 8 bases, and 10 bases lay in between. CDR3: CASSRTGYTF. The CDR3, as DNA: TGTGCCAGTAGCCGTACGGGCTACACCTTC.

A word on this clonotype: The conserved final phenylalanine or tryptophan is absent from the CDR3, which likely points to a read error. The chain couples TRBV20-1 to TRBJ2-7; no definite D call. Trimming stripped 0 bases from V and 3 bases from J, with 3 bases between. Germline lookup yields CDR1 DFQATT and CDR2 SNEGSKA (reference sequence). The CDR3 sequence is 11 residues long. CDR3 loop: CSAREDYEQYS. As DNA, the CDR3 is TGCAGTGCTAGAGAGGACTACGAGCAGTACTCC.

The chain combines TRBV12-3 or TRBV12-4 with TRBJ1-1, with 8 bases that match TRBD1. This CDR3 is 14 amino acids long. Trimming at V came to 6 bases and at J to 6 bases, leaving 9 bases not matched to a gene. CDR3 bases: TGTGCCAGCAGGCGGAGGACAGGGCGCCCTGAAGCTTTCTTT. Its translation is CASRRRTGRPEAFF.

In its sample, this clonotype was seen a few times. The rearrangement links TRBV11-2 to TRBJ1-6, with a possible D match to TRBD1 (5 bases). The CDR3 has 15 amino acids. V lost 0 bases and J lost 9, with 12 bases in between. Germline V lookup: CDR1 SGHAT, CDR2 FQNNGV. The CDR3 here is CASSLEGQGSSPLHF. The CDR3, as DNA: TGTGCCAGCAGCTTAGAGGGGCAGGGTAGTTCACCCCTCCACTTT.

This clonotype was seen a handful of times. The V gene is TRBV15, the J gene TRBJ2-5; the D gene could be TRBD1 or TRBD2 (6 bases each). Germline V gene lookup returns CDR1 LNHNV and CDR2 YYDKDF (reference sequence). V shed 0 bases and J shed 11 bases, with 16 bases lying between them. The length of the CDR3 is 14 residues. CDR3 sequence (DNA): TGTGCCACCAGCAGAGATTTAGGGGGGAATGAGCAGTACTTC. This translates into CATSRDLGGNEQYF.

Points on this clonotype: At one of its ends the junction is not consistent with the germline gene, which may arise from a read error. The CDR3 DNA reads as TGCAGTGCTAGTTCCCTGACAGGGGGTTATGGCTGCACCTTC. This codes for CSASSLTGGYGCTF. J is TRBJ1-2 and V is TRBV20-1; 9 bases map to TRBD1. The CDR3 consists of 14 residues. Germline assignment: CDR1 DFQATT and CDR2 SNEGSKA (reference sequence).

About this clonotype itself: Sequence at one end of the junction differs from germline and may be a read error. In DNA, the CDR3 is TGTACCAGCAGCCTAGCGGGAGTCAGCACAGATACGCAGTATTTT. Translating gives CTSSLAGVSTDTQYF. This chain links TRBV3-1 with TRBJ2-3; TRBD2 matches 10 bases. Germline assignment: CDR1 LGHDT and CDR2 YNNKEL (reference sequence). The CDR3 sequence is 15 residues long.